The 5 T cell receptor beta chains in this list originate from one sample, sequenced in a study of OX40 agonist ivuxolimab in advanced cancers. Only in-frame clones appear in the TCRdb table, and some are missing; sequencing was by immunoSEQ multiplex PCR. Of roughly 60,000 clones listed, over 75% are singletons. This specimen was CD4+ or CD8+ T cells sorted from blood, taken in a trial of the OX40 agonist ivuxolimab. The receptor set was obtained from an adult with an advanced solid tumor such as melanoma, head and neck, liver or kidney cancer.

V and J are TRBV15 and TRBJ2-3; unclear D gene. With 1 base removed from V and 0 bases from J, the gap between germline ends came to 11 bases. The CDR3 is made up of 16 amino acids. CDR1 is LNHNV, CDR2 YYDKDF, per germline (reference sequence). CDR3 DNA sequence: TGTGCCACCAGCAGAGGAGGTCCTGCTAGCACAGATACGCAGTATTTT. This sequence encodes CATSRGGPASTDTQYF.

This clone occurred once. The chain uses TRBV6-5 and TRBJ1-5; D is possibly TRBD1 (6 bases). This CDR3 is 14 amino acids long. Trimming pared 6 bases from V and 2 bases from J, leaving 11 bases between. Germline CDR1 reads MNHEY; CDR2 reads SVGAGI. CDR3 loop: CASSQGIGNQPQHF. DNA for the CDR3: TGTGCCAGCAGCCAGGGGATTGGCAATCAGCCCCAGCATTTT.

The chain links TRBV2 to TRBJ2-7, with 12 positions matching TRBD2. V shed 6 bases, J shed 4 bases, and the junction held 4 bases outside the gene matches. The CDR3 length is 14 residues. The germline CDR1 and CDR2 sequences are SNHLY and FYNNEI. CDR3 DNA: TGTGCCAGCAGCGGACTAGCGGGACTGTACGAGCAGTACTTC. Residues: CASSGLAGLYEQYF.

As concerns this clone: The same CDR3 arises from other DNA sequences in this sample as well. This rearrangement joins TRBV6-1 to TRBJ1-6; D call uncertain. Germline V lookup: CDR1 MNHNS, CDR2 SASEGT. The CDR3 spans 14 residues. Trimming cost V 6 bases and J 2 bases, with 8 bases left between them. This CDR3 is CASSAGPYNSPLHF. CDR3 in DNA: TGTGCCAGCAGCGCAGGCCCCTATAATTCACCCCTCCACTTT.

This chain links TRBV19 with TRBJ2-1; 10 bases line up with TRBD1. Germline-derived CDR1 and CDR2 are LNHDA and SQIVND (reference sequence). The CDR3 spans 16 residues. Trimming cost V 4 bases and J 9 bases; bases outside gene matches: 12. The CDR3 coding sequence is TGTGCCAGTAGTAGGGACGGACAGGGGGGGATTAGTGAGCAGTTCTTC. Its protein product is CASSRDGQGGISEQFF.